This section outlines one T cell receptor (beta chain) sequence together with its context. The antigen it binds to is not known. No much larger clone exists at a distance of one base, and base qualities are not known. The CDR1 and CDR2 encoded by the germline V gene (reference sequence) are SEHNR and FQNEAQ. The junction carries 8 bases between V and J, which are trimmed by 2 bases and 1 base respectively. The CDR3 holds 14 amino acids from the cysteine to the phenylalanine. Only the CDR3 region is kept as DNA, spanning 42 bases read in frame from base 1. Participants in the prospective study were enrolled through a virtual design, were aged about 18 to 100 years, and lived in roughly 24 United States geographic areas. In the prospective study, participants were assigned to cohorts based on the clinical history participants reported in a screening survey and a study questionnaire. A participant counted as exposed if, within 2 weeks of entering the study, that participant had been in contact with someone who had a PCR-confirmed or clinician-diagnosed COVID-19 case. In the prospective study, mobile phlebotomists collected whole blood, serum and a nasopharyngeal or oropharyngeal swab from each participant. Participants in the prospective study had the option to provide additional blood draws and questionnaires over an approximately 2-month period. Before DNA extraction, blood samples from the prospective study were shipped at room temperature or frozen.

The sample originates from a study of blood T cell repertoires in COVID-19 (dated by TCRdb to the early 2020s). Turning to the overall study: Collaborator samples came from the United States, Italy and Spain and covered acute and convalescent phases of COVID-19. The prospective study material was composed of cDNA or gDNA derived from T cells, B-cell-depleted T cells, or PBMCs. Deeply sampled blood TCRbeta repertoires from subjects exposed to, actively infected with, or recovered from COVID-19 were included in the dataset. The repertoires were released in a freely available public database meant as a resource for research on the immune response to SARS-CoV-2. Samples were obtained from the ongoing ImmuneRACE study (first 160 participants) and from about 1,300 subjects provided by 6 global collaborators. Sample metadata almost always included a de-identified subject ID, COVID-19 status, age in years and sex. Where available, HLA class I and class II types were taken from metadata supplied by the sample provider and were not determined by assay-based typing.

The immunoSEQ Assay, a bias-controlled multiplex PCR, was used to amplify TCRbeta CDR3 regions from genomic DNA. The original methods were these. Nucleated cell counts per sample were estimated from amplification of reference gene primers within the assay. Sequence reads were collapsed and filtered to measure the absolute abundance of every unique TCRbeta CDR3 rearrangement. Productive Simpson clonality was computed per sample as the square root of Simpson's diversity index over productive rearrangements. Entries here come from immuneACCESS through TCRdb and include only in-frame sequences with V and J called. Some clones fail to appear in such tables; in the studies checked, an unresolved V gene covers under half of the shortfall, and the cause of the remainder is unknown. Clone size and V and J calls were adopted from that table, with D and trimming inferred from the DNA. The sample data list roughly 200,000 clones, and roughly four fifths of these were observed just once. Of the sample, around 4.6% falls within the top ten clones.

Findings and caveats that apply to the study as a whole: Clinical and demographic metadata were provided uncurated, with the amount varying by source and participant.

Sequencing was done on a sample of PBMCs or T cells enriched from blood (not recorded which). This receptor was obtained from a woman aged 45-65 years who had been exposed to COVID-19. The sequence links TRBV7-9 to TRBJ2-5; the D gene cannot be named for sure. The CDR3 amino acid sequence is: CASSLLAVQETQYF. The DNA sequence is given as TGTGCCAGCAGCTTACTGGCAGTCCAAGAGACCCAGTACTTC.